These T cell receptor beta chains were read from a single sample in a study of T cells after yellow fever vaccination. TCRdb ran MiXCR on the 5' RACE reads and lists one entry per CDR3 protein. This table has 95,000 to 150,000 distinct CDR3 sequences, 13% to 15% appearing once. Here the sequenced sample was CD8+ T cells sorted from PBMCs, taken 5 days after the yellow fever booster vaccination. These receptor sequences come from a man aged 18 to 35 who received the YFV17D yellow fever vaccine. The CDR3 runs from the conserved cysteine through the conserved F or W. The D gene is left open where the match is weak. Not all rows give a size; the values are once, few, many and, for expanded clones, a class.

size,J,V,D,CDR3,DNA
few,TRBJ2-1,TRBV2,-,CASSDWGSEQFF,TGTGCCAGCAGTGATTGGGGGTCTGAGCAGTTCTTC
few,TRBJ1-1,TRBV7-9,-,CASSSPSDRENTEAFF,TGTGCCAGCAGCTCCCCCTCGGACAGAGAGAACACTGAAGCTTTCTTT
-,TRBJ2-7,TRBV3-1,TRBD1,CASSRTTGVLHEQYF,TGTGCCAGCAGCCGAACGACAGGGGTATTACACGAGCAGTACTTC
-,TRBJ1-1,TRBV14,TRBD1,CASSPWDREVPEAFF,TGTGCCAGCAGCCCTTGGGACAGGGAGGTTCCTGAAGCTTTCTTT
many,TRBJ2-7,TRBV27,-,CASALKSPYEQYF,TGTGCCAGCGCCCTCAAGTCCCCCTACGAGCAGTACTTC
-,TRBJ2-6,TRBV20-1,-,CSARDLEGSSSGANVLTF,TGCAGTGCTAGAGATCTTGAGGGCTCGAGCTCTGGGGCCAACGTCCTGACTTTC
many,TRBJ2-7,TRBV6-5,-,CASSYGEEGEQYF,TGTGCCAGCAGTTACGGGGAAGAGGGGGAGCAGTACTTC
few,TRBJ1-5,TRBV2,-,CASSEVTADQPQHF,TGTGCCAGCAGTGAAGTGACGGCGGATCAGCCCCAGCATTTT
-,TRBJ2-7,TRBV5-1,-,CASSLEAGYYEQYF,TGCGCCAGCAGCTTGGAGGCAGGTTATTACGAGCAGTACTTC
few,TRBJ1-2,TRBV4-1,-,CASSQEGEVGGYTF,TGCGCCAGCAGCCAAGAGGGGGAGGTGGGTGGCTACACCTTC
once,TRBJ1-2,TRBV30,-,CAWSGDRNYGYTF,TGTGCCTGGAGTGGGGACCGTAACTATGGCTACACCTTC
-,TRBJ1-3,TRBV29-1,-,CSVWGVSGNTIYF,TGCAGCGTTTGGGGGGTATCTGGAAACACCATATATTTT
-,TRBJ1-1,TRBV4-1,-,CASSQESHRTEAFF,TGCGCCAGCAGCCAAGAGTCGCACCGCACTGAAGCTTTCTTT
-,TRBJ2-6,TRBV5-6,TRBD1,CASSAGTGGFEGANVLTF,TGTGCCAGCAGCGCCGGGACAGGGGGCTTCGAGGGGGCCAACGTCCTGACTTTC